This T cell receptor beta chain is from a study of cytomegalovirus exposure and HLA in healthy donors. Study conclusions and caveats: Many donors carried some public TCRs, although rarity characterized most TCR sequences. Subsequent analysis revealed that first-cohort TCR clusters tended to co-occur in the 90 to 150 validation repertoires. High sensitivity and specificity were reportedly achieved when the classifier diagnosed cytomegalovirus status.

The table came from immunoSEQ multiplex PCR; TCRdb's copy has only in-frame clones and leaves some out. The sample shows 350,000 or so clones, 86% of them seen only once. The CDR3 is 15 residues long. Germline V CDR1 and CDR2: MNHEY, SVGAGI. The V and J ends lost 0 bases and 2 bases respectively, with 8 bases between them. A note on this clone: What it recognizes is unknown.

The chain carries TRBV6-5 and TRBJ2-1; D unresolved. The material sequenced was PBMCs. The TCR originated in a woman under 30 in good health and CMV-seronegative. The CDR3 sequence: CASSYSASAYNEQFF. For the CDR3, the DNA is TGTGCCAGCAGTTACTCTGCTAGTGCCTACAATGAGCAGTTCTTC.